This record looks at one T cell receptor (beta chain) sequence and its context. The antigen remains unidentified. The sample comes from a study of T cell responses to AZD1222 COVID-19 vaccine. Study-level points and caveats: Spike-specific TCR breadth and depth both grew after two AZD1222 doses. White British donors predominated, females outnumbered males, and clonal diversity was possibly underestimated.

TCRdb's table, derived via immunoSEQ multiplex PCR, lists solely in-frame clones and lacks some. The sample holds 90,000 to 95,000 clones; just over 85% are singletons and the top ten take about a tenth. CDR3 length: 14 residues. CDR1 MDHEN and CDR2 SYDVKM come from the germline V gene. V lost 9 bases and J lost 9; bases outside the gene matches: 11. The genes are TRBV28 and TRBJ1-6; 7 bases fit TRBD1. The source was peripheral blood, collected on day 0 of AZD1222 vaccination. This receptor was obtained from an adult in good health. The CDR3 DNA sequence: TGTGCCAGTACTCTGGGACAGCATTTTTCACCCCTCCACTTT. It encodes CASTLGQHFSPLHF.